Sequencing of this TCR beta chain was carried out in a study of cytomegalovirus exposure and HLA in healthy donors. With 60 Vbeta and 13 Jbeta primers, the PCR was carried out. Using immunoSEQ multiplex PCR, the repertoire was profiled, and TCRdb retains in-frame clones only, with some absent. The sample lists fewer than 150,000 clones, 60% to 80% seen once, with 15% to 20% in the top ten. In germline, CDR1 is LNHDA, CDR2 SQIVND (reference sequence). The CDR3 length is 16 residues. The J segment lost 0 bases and the V segment lost 3 bases, leaving 4 bases of the junction unmatched. The receptor's source is a man over 45 in good health and CMV-seropositive. The sequenced sample consisted of PBMCs. The V call is TRBV19, the J call TRBJ2-4, with TRBD1 identical over 8 bases. CDR3: CASSISGQGAKNIQYF. Here the CDR3 DNA reads TGTGCCAGTAGTATCAGTGGACAGGGAGCCAAAAACATTCAGTACTTC.